This T cell receptor (beta chain) is from a study of T cells in Graves' hyperthyroidism and ophthalmopathy. Details on this clonotype: Its antigen is not known.

Broader study findings: Among thyroid clonotypes expanded above 0.001, most also appeared in blood.

The CDR3 is made up of 16 amino acids. Germline V gene sequence: CDR1 SGHVS, CDR2 FQNEAQ. Trimming stripped 3 bases from V and 0 bases from J, with 14 bases between. RNA transcripts yielded amplified TCR beta CDR3 regions. First-round RT-PCR with HTBI primers amplified the TCR CDR3 region. From the multiplex PCR reads, TCRdb called clonotypes with MiXCR, one entry per CDR3 protein. The table has 490,000 or so distinct CDR3 sequences, approximately 20% seen once. The source of this sequence is a man aged 35 to 55 with Graves' ophthalmopathy. The sample consisted of blood. This chain connects TRBV7-8 to TRBJ1-1; D is possibly TRBD1 (5 bases). CDR3 coding DNA: TGTGCCAGCAGCTTGGGCCGGGGGAACTTGAACACTGAAGCTTTCTTT. This translates into CASSLGRGNLNTEAFF.